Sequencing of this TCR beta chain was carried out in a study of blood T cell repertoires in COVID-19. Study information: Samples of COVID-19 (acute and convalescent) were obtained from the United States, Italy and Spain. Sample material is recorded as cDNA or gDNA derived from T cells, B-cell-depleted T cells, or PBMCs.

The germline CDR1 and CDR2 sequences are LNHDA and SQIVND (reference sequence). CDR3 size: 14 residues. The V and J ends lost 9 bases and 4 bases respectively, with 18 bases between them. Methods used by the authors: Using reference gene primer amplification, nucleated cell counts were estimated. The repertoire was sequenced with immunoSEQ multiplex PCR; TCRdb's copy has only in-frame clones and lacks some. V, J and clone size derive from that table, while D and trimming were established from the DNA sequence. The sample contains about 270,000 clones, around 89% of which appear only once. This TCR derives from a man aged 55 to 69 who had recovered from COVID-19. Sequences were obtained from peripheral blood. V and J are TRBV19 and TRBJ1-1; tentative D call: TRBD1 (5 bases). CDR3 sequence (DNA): TGTGCCAGCCAGCCCTCGGGCAGGGCCACTGAAGCTTTCTTT. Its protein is CASQPSGRATEAFF.